Each of the 12 T cell receptor beta chains below was sequenced from the same sample in a study of blood T cell repertoires in COVID-19. TCRdb's copy holds only in-frame clones and misses some; the assay was immunoSEQ multiplex PCR. Found here are some 460,000 clones, about nine tenths of them singletons; the top ten hold roughly 0.7%. Sequences were obtained from PBMCs or T cells enriched from blood (not recorded which). These receptors were obtained from a woman under 30 who had recovered from COVID-19.

The chain combines TRBV6-5 with TRBJ1-3, with unresolved D. This CDR3 is 16 amino acids long. V lost 2 bases to trimming and J lost 0 bases, with 11 bases between them. The germline V gene has CDR1 MNHEY and CDR2 SVGAGI. CDR3 bases: TGTGCCAGCAGTTACGGAGGTCGTAGCTCTGGAAACACCATATATTTT. It translates to CASSYGGRSSGNTIYF.

The chain uses TRBV5-8 and TRBJ1-4; 7 bases fit TRBD1. V shed 4 bases, J shed 7 bases, and the junction held 4 bases outside the gene matches. The CDR3 runs to 13 residues. Germline V gene sequence: CDR1 SGHTS, CDR2 YDEGEE. The DNA of the CDR3 is TGTGCCAGCAGCCGACAGGGTTTTGAAAAACTGTTTTTT. It yields the protein CASSRQGFEKLFF.

This chain links TRBV3-1 (or the pseudogene TRBV3-2) with TRBJ2-1; D is uncertain. The germline CDR1 and CDR2 sequences are LGHDT and YNNKEL (reference sequence). This CDR3 contains 12 residues. Trimming pared 4 bases from V and 4 bases from J, leaving 5 bases between. The CDR3 coding sequence is TGTGCCAGCAGCCCGAGTTACAATGAGCAGTTCTTC. The encoded protein is CASSPSYNEQFF.

In its sample, this clone was seen once. This chain links TRBV6-5 with TRBJ2-3, with 9 bases aligning to TRBD2. V dropped 5 bases and J dropped 3; count of bases not matched to a gene: 6. CDR3 length equals 15 residues. Germline V CDR1 and CDR2: MNHEY, SVGAGI. CDR3 sequence (DNA): TGTGCCAGCAGTCTGGGGGGACTAGCAACAGATACGCAGTATTTT. Amino acid sequence: CASSLGGLATDTQYF.

This chain uses TRBV12-3 or TRBV12-4 with TRBJ2-5; the match to TRBD2 covers 8 bases. Trimming took 8 bases from V and 5 from J; bases not matched to a gene: 4. The CDR3 runs 12 residues. The CDR3 coding sequence is TGTGCCAGCGGACAGCGGGGGGAGACCCAGTACTTC. Its protein product is CASGQRGETQYF.

The V and J genes are TRBV11-2 and TRBJ1-2, with D perhaps matching TRBD1 (5 bases). The ends were cut back, 1 base at V and 5 bases at J, with 8 bases in the middle. The germline V gene has CDR1 SGHAT and CDR2 FQNNGV. This CDR3 comprises 13 residues. The CDR3 loop reads CASSLGQGYGYTF. CDR3 bases: TGTGCCAGCAGCTTAGGGCAGGGTTATGGCTACACCTTC.

This clone came up once. This chain links TRBV10-3 with TRBJ2-2; D is perhaps TRBD1 (6 bases). The CDR3 is 16 residues long. Germline loops: CDR1 ENHRY, CDR2 SYGVKD. Trimming took 7 bases from V and 5 from J, leaving 20 bases between them. The CDR3: CAITTPRTDRTGELFF. The CDR3 DNA is TGTGCCATCACTACCCCTCGGACAGATCGAACCGGGGAGCTGTTTTTT.

The chain joins TRBV29-1 to TRBJ1-2; no clear D gene. This CDR3 is built from 10 residues. Deletions cut 6 bases from V and 8 bases from J, with 10 bases between. Germline V gene lookup returns CDR1 SQVTM and CDR2 ANQGSEA. The CDR3 spells CSVLARGYTF. The CDR3 DNA follows: TGCAGCGTCTTGGCTCGCGGCTACACCTTC.

V is TRBV5-1 and J is TRBJ1-3; no clear D. CDR3 length equals 16 residues. CDR1 and CDR2 from the germline V gene are SGHRS and YFSETQ. The germline V and J ends were trimmed by 0 bases and 0 bases, with 10 bases remaining between them. CDR3 DNA sequence: TGCGCCAGCAGCTTGGAGCGGGGAAACTCTGGAAACACCATATATTTT. Protein product: CASSLERGNSGNTIYF.

The rearrangement links TRBV10-3 to TRBJ1-5, with TRBD1 as a possible D gene (5 bases). CDR1 and CDR2 (germline): ENHRY, SYGVKD. Trimming removed 3 bases at V and 1 base at J, with 7 bases between. There are 14 residues in the CDR3. The CDR3 nucleotides are TGTGCCATCAGTGACGGGGGGAGCAATCAGCCCCAGCATTTT. It yields the protein CAISDGGSNQPQHF.

The chain uses TRBV10-3 and TRBJ1-2; a possible D gene is TRBD1 (5 bases). The CDR3 spans 13 residues. The germline CDR1 and CDR2 sequences are ENHRY and SYGVKD. CDR3 protein: CAGLTMAKLSYTF. CDR3 DNA: TGTGCGGGGCTAACTATGGCTAAACTCAGCTACACCTTC.

The chain combines TRBV6-6 with TRBJ1-4; D remains ambiguous. V was shortened by 2 bases and J by 5 bases, with 9 bases between the two germline ends. Germline values: CDR1 MNHNY, CDR2 SVGAGI (reference sequence). CDR3 length equals 14 residues. CDR3 sequence: CASSYRESNEKLFF. The CDR3 coding sequence is TGTGCCAGCAGTTACAGGGAGTCGAATGAAAAACTGTTTTTT.